This entry lists 16 T cell receptor beta chains sequenced from one sample in a study of T cell responses to AZD1222 COVID-19 vaccine. Data came from immunoSEQ multiplex PCR; TCRdb stores just in-frame clones and leaves some out. Of about 150,000 clones listed, around 89% are singletons. The sequences come from peripheral blood, collected on day 0 of AZD1222 vaccination. The receptors here all came from an adult in good health.

The gene calls are TRBV24-1 and TRBJ2-3, with 12 bases matching TRBD2. Losses at the gene ends were 3 bases for V and 2 bases for J; bases not matched to a gene: 5. The CDR3 is 17 residues long. CDR1 is KGHDR and CDR2 is SFDVKD in the germline V gene. The CDR3 spells CATSDTRLAGDTDTQYF. The CDR3 coding sequence is TGTGCCACCAGTGATACTCGACTAGCGGGAGACACAGATACGCAGTATTTT.

V and J are TRBV6-5 and TRBJ1-1; no firm D call. This CDR3 region has 15 residues. With 0 bases removed from V and 2 bases from J, the gap between germline ends came to 10 bases. Germline-derived CDR1 and CDR2 are MNHEY and SVGAGI. The CDR3 loop reads CASSYSRRLNTEAFF. The CDR3, as DNA: TGTGCCAGCAGTTACTCTCGGCGTCTCAACACTGAAGCTTTCTTT.

On this clone itself: A junction boundary mismatches the germline segment, possibly from a read error. The gene calls are TRBV18 and TRBJ1-2, with TRBD1 matching 7 bases. CDR1 KGHSH and CDR2 LQKENI come from the germline V gene. CDR3 length equals 15 residues. CDR3: CASSQRSTGLYGYTF. As DNA, the CDR3 is TGTGCCAGCTCGCAACGATCGACAGGGCTCTATGGCTACACTTTC.

This rearrangement joins TRBV6-2 or TRBV6-3 to TRBJ2-3; tentatively, D is TRBD1 or TRBD2 (5 bases each). Per germline, CDR1 MNHEY and CDR2 SVGEGT. This CDR3 contains 13 residues. Trimming removed 5 bases from V and 4 bases from J, with 10 bases in between. The CDR3 sequence is CASSTRGPDTQYF. The CDR3, as DNA: TGTGCCAGCAGTACCCGGGGCCCAGATACGCAGTATTTT.

This chain joins TRBV7-8 and TRBJ2-7; D is perhaps TRBD2 (7 bases). CDR1 SGHVS and CDR2 FQNEAQ come from the germline V gene. The CDR3 sequence is 16 residues long. The ends were cut back, 3 bases at V and 3 bases at J, with 18 bases in the middle. This chain's CDR3 is CASSFPRGRGDYEQYF. The CDR3 DNA is TGTGCCAGCAGCTTCCCCCGGGGGAGGGGGGACTACGAGCAGTACTTC.

This clone was observed a single time. The chain combines TRBV4-2 with TRBJ1-2, with TRBD1 matching 8 bases. V lost 4 bases and J lost 8; bases outside the gene matches: 15. The CDR3 is 16 residues long. CDR1 and CDR2 (germline): LGHNA, YNFKEQ. The CDR3 loop reads CASSPSGMARGLGYTF. The DNA for the CDR3 is TGTGCCAGCAGCCCCTCAGGAATGGCCAGGGGGCTCGGCTACACCTTC.

CDR3 sequence reads: CASSESAYRSYNSPLHF. As DNA, the CDR3 is TGTGCCAGCAGTGAAAGTGCATATCGCTCCTATAATTCACCCCTCCACTTT. The chain couples TRBV2 to TRBJ1-6; D remains ambiguous. The ends were cut back, 2 bases at V and 0 bases at J, with 11 bases in the middle. This CDR3 comprises 17 residues. Germline CDR1 SNHLY, CDR2 FYNNEI.

The rearrangement joins TRBV3-1 (or the pseudogene TRBV3-2) to TRBJ1-2; D uncertain. The ends were cut back, 7 bases at V and 5 bases at J, with 11 bases in the middle. Per the germline V gene, CDR1 is LGHDT and CDR2 is YNNKEL (reference sequence). The CDR3 is 12 amino acids. For the CDR3, the DNA is TGTGCCAGCACCCTGAGAGGGTATGGCTACACCTTC. Protein: CASTLRGYGYTF.

The chain uses TRBV3-1 (or the pseudogene TRBV3-2) and TRBJ2-1; no clear D. Trimming took 2 bases from V and 6 from J, leaving 2 bases between them. The CDR3 sequence is 11 residues long. Germline assignment: CDR1 LGHDT and CDR2 YNNKEL (reference sequence). The CDR3 coding sequence is TGTGCCAGCAGCCAACTCAATGAGCAGTTCTTC. This gives the protein CASSQLNEQFF.

In DNA form, the CDR3 reads TGTGCCAGCAGCCAACAGGGGGTGCACGGGAACACTGAAGCTTTCTTT. Translation gives CASSQQGVHGNTEAFF. The chain employs TRBV16 and TRBJ1-1; 7 bases fit TRBD1. V lost 2 bases to trimming and J lost 1 base; unmatched junction nucleotides: 7. This CDR3 is 16 amino acids long. The germline V gene encodes CDR1 KGHSY and CDR2 FQNENV.

This sequence joins TRBV13 and TRBJ2-5; 7 nucleotides line up with TRBD2. There are 13 residues in the CDR3. Trimming removed 5 bases from V and 2 bases from J; junction bases left unmatched: 2. CDR1 PRHDT and CDR2 FYEKMQ come from the germline V gene (reference sequence). The CDR3 loop reads CASSKAGQETQYF. The CDR3 DNA reads TGTGCCAGCAGCAAAGCGGGACAAGAGACCCAGTACTTC.

The chain combines TRBV6-2 or TRBV6-3 with TRBJ2-7; D call uncertain. Trimming took 0 bases from V and 0 from J, leaving 9 bases between them. From germline, CDR1 is MNHEY and CDR2 SVGEGT. The length of the CDR3 is 15 residues. The CDR3 here is CASSYSFEPSYEQYF. CDR3 nucleotides: TGTGCCAGCAGTTACTCTTTCGAGCCCTCCTACGAGCAGTACTTC.

The CDR3 DNA reads as TGTGCCAGCACCCGAGGCACAGGTTCCTACGAGCAGTACTTC. Protein product: CASTRGTGSYEQYF. The chain has TRBV6-6 and TRBJ2-7; tentatively, D is TRBD1 (5 bases). Trimming pared 7 bases from V and 1 base from J, leaving 14 bases between. This CDR3 has 14 amino acids. CDR1 is MNHNY, CDR2 SVGAGI, per germline (reference sequence).

The chain has TRBV28 and TRBJ1-5; D gene ambiguous. Germline V gene data show CDR1 as MDHEN and CDR2 as SYDVKM. There are 13 residues in the CDR3. Trimming took 4 bases from V and 7 from J, leaving 11 bases between them. The CDR3 here is CASSSDISQPQHF. CDR3 bases: TGTGCCAGCAGTTCCGATATATCGCAGCCCCAGCATTTT.

Turning to this clone: Within the sample, other DNA sequences also encode this same CDR3. This sequence joins TRBV28 and TRBJ1-2; TRBD1 aligns across 9 bases. Germline V lookup: CDR1 MDHEN, CDR2 SYDVKM. CDR3 length: 13 residues. Trimming removed 2 bases from V and 8 bases from J; junction bases left unmatched: 3. CDR3 in DNA: TGTGCCAGCAGTTTAGGGACAGGGTACGGCTACACCTTC. Translating it yields CASSLGTGYGYTF.

V gene TRBV29-1 combines with J gene TRBJ2-7; 8 nucleotides align to TRBD2. With V trimmed by 2 bases and J by 2 bases, 5 bases remained unmatched. The germline gives CDR1 SQVTM, CDR2 ANQGSEA. The CDR3 contains 14 residues. The CDR3 sequence is CSVELAGRTYEQYF. The CDR3 coding sequence is TGCAGCGTTGAACTAGCGGGCCGAACCTACGAGCAGTACTTC.